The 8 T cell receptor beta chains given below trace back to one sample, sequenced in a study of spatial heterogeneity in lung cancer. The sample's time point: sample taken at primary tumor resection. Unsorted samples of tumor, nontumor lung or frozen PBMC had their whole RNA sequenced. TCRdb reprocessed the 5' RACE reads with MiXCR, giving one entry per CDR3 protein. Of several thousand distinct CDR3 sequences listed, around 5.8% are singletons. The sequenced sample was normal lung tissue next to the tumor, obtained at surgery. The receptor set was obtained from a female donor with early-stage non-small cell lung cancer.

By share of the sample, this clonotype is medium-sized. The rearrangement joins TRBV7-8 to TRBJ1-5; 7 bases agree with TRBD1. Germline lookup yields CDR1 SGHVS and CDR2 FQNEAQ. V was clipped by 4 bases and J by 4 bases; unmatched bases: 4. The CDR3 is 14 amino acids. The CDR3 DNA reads TGTGCCAGCAGCTCGACAGGGAGAAATCAGCCCCAGCATTTT. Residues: CASSSTGRNQPQHF.

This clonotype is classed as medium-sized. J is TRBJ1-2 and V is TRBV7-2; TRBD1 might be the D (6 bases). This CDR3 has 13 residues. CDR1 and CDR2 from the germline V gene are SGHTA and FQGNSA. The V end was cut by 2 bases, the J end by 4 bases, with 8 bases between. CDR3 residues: CASSLQGFYGYTF. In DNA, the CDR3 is TGTGCCAGCAGCTTACAGGGGTTCTATGGCTACACCTTC. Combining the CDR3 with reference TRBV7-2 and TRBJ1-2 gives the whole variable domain GAGVSQSPSNKVTEKGKDVELRCDPISGHTALYWYRQSLGQGLEFLIYFQGNSAPDKSGLPSDRFSAERTGGSVSTLTIQRTQQEDSAVYLCASSLQGFYGYTFGSGTRLTVV.

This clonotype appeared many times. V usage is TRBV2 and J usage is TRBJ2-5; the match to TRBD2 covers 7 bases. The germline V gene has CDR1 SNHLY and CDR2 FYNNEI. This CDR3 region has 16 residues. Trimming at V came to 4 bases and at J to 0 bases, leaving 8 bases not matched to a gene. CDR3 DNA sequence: TGTGCCAGCAGTGGGTTTGGCGGGAGAGACCAAGAGACCCAGTACTTC. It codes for CASSGFGGRDQETQYF.

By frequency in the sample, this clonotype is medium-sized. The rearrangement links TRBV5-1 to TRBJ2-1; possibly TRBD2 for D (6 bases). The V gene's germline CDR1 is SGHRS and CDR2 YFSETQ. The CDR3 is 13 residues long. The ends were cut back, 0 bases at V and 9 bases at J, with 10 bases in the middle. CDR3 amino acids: CASSLGGVGEQFF. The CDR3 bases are TGCGCCAGCAGCTTGGGCGGGGTCGGTGAGCAGTTCTTC. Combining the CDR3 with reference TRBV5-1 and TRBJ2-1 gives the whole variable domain KAGVTQTPRYLIKTRGQQVTLSCSPISGHRSVSWYQQTPGQGLQFLFEYFSETQRNKGNFPGRFSGRQFSNSRSEMNVSTLELGDSALYLCASSLGGVGEQFFGPGTRLTVL.

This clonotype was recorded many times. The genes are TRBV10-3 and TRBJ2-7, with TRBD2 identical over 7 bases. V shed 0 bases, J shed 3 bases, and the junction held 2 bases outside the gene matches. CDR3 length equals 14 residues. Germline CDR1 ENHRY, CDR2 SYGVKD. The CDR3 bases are TGTGCCATCAGTGAGTCGGGGACTAACTACGAGCAGTACTTC. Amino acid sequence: CAISESGTNYEQYF.

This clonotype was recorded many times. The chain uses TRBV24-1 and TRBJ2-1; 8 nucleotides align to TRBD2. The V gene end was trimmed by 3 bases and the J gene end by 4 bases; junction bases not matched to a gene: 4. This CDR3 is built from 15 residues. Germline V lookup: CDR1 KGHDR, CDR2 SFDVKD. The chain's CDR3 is CATSDRSGSYNEQFF. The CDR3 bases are TGTGCCACCAGTGATAGGAGCGGGAGTTACAATGAGCAGTTCTTC.

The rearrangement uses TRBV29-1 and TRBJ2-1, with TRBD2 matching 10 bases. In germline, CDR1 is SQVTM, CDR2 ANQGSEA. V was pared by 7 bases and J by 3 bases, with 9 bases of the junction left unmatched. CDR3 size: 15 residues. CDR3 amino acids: CSAYLAGANYNEQFF. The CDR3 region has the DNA TGCAGCGCCTACCTAGCGGGAGCCAACTACAATGAGCAGTTCTTC.

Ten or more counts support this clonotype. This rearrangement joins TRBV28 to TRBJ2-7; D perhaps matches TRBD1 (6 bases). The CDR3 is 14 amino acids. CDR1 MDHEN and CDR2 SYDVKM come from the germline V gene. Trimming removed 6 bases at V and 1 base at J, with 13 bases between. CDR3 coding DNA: TGTGCCAGCAGGGACAGTCGAGGGTCCTACGAGCAGTACTTC. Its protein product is CASRDSRGSYEQYF.